This TCR beta chain was sequenced for a study of shared clonotypes between healthy human individuals. The assay was immunoSEQ multiplex PCR, and TCRdb's table has in-frame clones only and misses some. The repertoire consists of about 550,000 clones, with about 95% occurring once and the leading ten covering 0.09% to 0.13%. CDR3 length: 12 amino acids. V lost 10 bases and J lost 1, with 11 bases in between. Germline CDR1 reads MGHDK; CDR2 reads SYGVNS. The naive CD8 population came from CD45RO-negative cells selected for CCR7, without terminally differentiated effector memory CD45RA+ cells. The sequence was collected from a woman aged 25 to 39 in good health. This chain uses TRBV25-1 with TRBJ2-7, with D maybe TRBD1 (6 bases). Input material: naive CD8+ T cells sorted from blood. Written as DNA, the CDR3 is TGTGCCATCCGCACAGGGTCCTACGAGCAGTACTTC. Translation gives CAIRTGSYEQYF.